The sequence of this T cell receptor (beta chain) was determined in a study of spatial heterogeneity in lung cancer (dated by TCRdb to about 2019). A note on the overall study: Beta-chain transcripts were consistently detected in greater numbers than alpha-chain transcripts, which likely reflects a higher abundance of beta-chain transcripts. TCR repertoire features were related to nonsynonymous mutation counts determined by whole-exome sequencing of tumor tissue. In the raw uncorrected reads, each unique combination of TCR and UMI appeared on average more than ten times. Both alpha and beta chains were TCR-sequenced in samples taken at surgery, namely 220 tumor regions, approximately 63 matched nontumor lung samples and about 54 PBMC samples. The study quantitatively compared TCR alpha and beta repertoires across multiple tumor regions, matched nontumor lung and blood in non-small cell lung cancer.

Receptor amplification or capture employed 5' RACE. The listed sequencing device is NextSeq 500. To allow correction of PCR and sequencing errors, the TCR library protocol tagged every TCR cDNA molecule with a unique molecular identifier. Regarding the original processing steps: Decombinator tools were used for TCR identification, UMI-based error correction and CDR3 extraction. TCRs above a frequency of 2 per 1,000, corresponding to the top 1% of the tumor frequency distribution, were defined as expanded. Rényi diversity was computed with the R vegan package after subsampling each repertoire 100 times to 5,000 TCRs. CDR3 similarity networks were built from amino acid triplet string-kernel similarity, connecting CDR3s with pairwise similarity above 0.82. The public sequencing data were trimmed at Q25 with fastp and processed into clonotypes with MiXCR by TCRdb, which kept only in-frame beta chains. Duplicate CDR3 protein sequences are folded into a single record with the most common DNA and genes. For this entry, the V and J calls and clone size follow TCRdb and not the study's own pipeline. Within this sample are fewer than 45,000 distinct CDR3 sequences, with almost 7% of them counted one time only. Around 43% of the sample is held by the ten biggest clonotypes.

Its CDR3 holds 13 amino acids, cysteine through phenylalanine. Only CDR3 DNA is held: 39 bases, read in frame from base 1. V is pruned by 6 bases and J by 8 bases, leaving 8 bases of the junction without a gene match. Ten or more counts support this clonotype. Its antigen is currently not known. The record has no base qualities; no much larger clone is one base away. This specimen's time point label, per the study, means: sample taken at primary tumor resection. Donors were some 67 patients with early-stage, untreated non-small cell lung cancer from the lung TRACERx cohort. Without any cell sorting, TCR sequencing was performed on whole RNA extracted either from tumor and nontumor lung tissue or from cryopreserved PBMC samples. Only patients for whom sufficient RNA was available from at least two tumor regions were selected for TCR sequencing. The paper's findings and limits, for the study overall: Ubiquitous expanded tumor TCRs were found in blood more often at tumor resection than at routine follow-up. Confirming at a functional level the hypothesis that regional TCRs recognize regional mutations was considered to require additional single-cell paired TCR alpha and beta sequencing.

This sequence uses TRBV12-3 or TRBV12-4 and TRBJ1-1, with TRBD1 identical over 8 junction bases. The origin of this receptor is a female donor with early-stage non-small cell lung cancer. The input for sequencing was PBMCs, taken at surgery. The CDR3 corresponds to CASSPTGEGEAFF. The DNA is TGTGCCAGCAGCCCGACAGGGGAAGGAGAAGCTTTCTTT.